A single sample gave rise to the 5 T cell receptor beta chains below, sequenced in a study of shared clonotypes between healthy human individuals. Sequenced by immunoSEQ multiplex PCR; TCRdb stores in-frame clones only, minus some. The sample has approximately 1.1 million clones, approximately 80% seen once. The sequenced sample was memory CD4+ T cells from PBMCs. Subset here: CD45RA-negative fraction. The receptors shown here come from a man aged 18 to 30 in good health. Some clones in this sample may be carry-over from other donors' samples.

V gene TRBV11-3 combines with J gene TRBJ2-7, with 9 bases matching TRBD1. With V trimmed by 5 bases and J by 5 bases, 13 bases remained unmatched. From germline, CDR1 is SGHNT and CDR2 YENEEA. The CDR3 totals 16 residues. The CDR3 is CASSTQGGGQGHEQYF. DNA for the CDR3: TGTGCCAGCAGCACACAGGGGGGGGGACAGGGCCACGAGCAGTACTTC. Filled out from reference TRBV11-3 and TRBJ2-7, the complete variable domain reads EAGVVQSPRYKIIEKKQPVAFWCNPISGHNTLYWYLQNLGQGPELLIRYENEEAVDDSQLPKDRFSAERLKGVDSTLKIQPAELGDSAVYLCASSTQGGGQGHEQYFGPGTRLTVT.

In its sample, this clone was seen a few times. The chain combines TRBV28 with TRBJ1-1; perhaps TRBD1 as D (5 bases). V lost 6 bases and J lost 11, with 16 bases in between. Germline V gene sequence: CDR1 MDHEN, CDR2 SYDVKM. The CDR3 contains 12 residues. This CDR3 is CASSLRKGLAFF. The CDR3 DNA follows: TGTGCCAGCAGCCTAAGGAAGGGGTTGGCTTTCTTT.

This clone was observed once. The chain uses TRBV29-1 and TRBJ2-3, with D unresolved. The V end was cut by 7 bases, the J end by 11 bases, with 22 bases between. There are 13 residues in the CDR3. Per the germline V gene, CDR1 is SQVTM and CDR2 is ANQGSEA. For the CDR3, the DNA is TGCAGCGCCGAAGCCTTTGGTGGTGGTATGCAGTATTTT. This encodes CSAEAFGGGMQYF.

This clone came up a few times. The chain has TRBV4-2 and TRBJ2-1; D call uncertain. Per the germline V gene, CDR1 is LGHNA and CDR2 is YNFKEQ. V lost 3 bases to trimming and J lost 5 bases, with 5 bases between them. The CDR3 is 12 amino acids. CDR3 coding DNA: TGTGCCAGCAGCCATTTTGACAATGAGCAGTTCTTC. Its protein product is CASSHFDNEQFF.

In DNA, the CDR3 is TGCGCCAGCAGCCAACTGAGGCTAAGCAATCAGCCCCAGCATTTT. Its protein product is CASSQLRLSNQPQHF. The V gene is TRBV4-1, the J gene TRBJ1-5; D is unresolved. The CDR3 is 15 residues long. CDR1 is MGHRA and CDR2 is YSYEKL in the germline V gene. V gave up 2 bases and J gave up 1 base, with 9 bases separating them.